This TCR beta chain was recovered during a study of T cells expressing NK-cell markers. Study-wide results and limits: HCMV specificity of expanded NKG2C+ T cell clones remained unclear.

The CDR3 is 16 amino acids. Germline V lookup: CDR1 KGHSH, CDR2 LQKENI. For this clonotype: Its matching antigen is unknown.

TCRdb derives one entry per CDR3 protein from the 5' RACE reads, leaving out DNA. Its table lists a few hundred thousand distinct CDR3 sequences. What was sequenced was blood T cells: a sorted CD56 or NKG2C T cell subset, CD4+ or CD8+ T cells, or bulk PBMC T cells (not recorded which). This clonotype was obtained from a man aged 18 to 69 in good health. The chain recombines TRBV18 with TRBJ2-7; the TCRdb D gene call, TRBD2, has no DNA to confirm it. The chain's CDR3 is CASSPRSRASSYEQYF.